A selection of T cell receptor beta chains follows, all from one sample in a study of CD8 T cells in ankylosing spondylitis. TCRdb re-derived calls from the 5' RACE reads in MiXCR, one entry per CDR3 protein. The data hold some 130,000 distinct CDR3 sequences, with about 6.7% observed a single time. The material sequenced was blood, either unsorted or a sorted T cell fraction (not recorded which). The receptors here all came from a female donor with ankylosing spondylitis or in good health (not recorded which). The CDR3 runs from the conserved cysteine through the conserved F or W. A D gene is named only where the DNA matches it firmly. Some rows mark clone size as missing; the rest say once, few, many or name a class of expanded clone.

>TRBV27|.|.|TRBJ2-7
CASALTAGDPTYEQYF
TGTGCCAGCGCCCTCACGGCAGGGGACCCCACCTACGAGCAGTACTTC
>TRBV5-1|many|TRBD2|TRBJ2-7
CASFHTSGGDTYEQYF
TGCGCCAGCTTCCACACTAGCGGGGGGGATACGTACGAGCAGTACTTC
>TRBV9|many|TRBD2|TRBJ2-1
CASSTSGSSYNEQFF
TGTGCCAGCAGTACTAGCGGGAGCTCCTACAATGAGCAGTTCTTC
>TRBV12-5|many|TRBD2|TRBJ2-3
CASGLVQLLAGNTDTQYF
TGTGCTAGTGGTTTGGTACAATTACTAGCGGGGAACACAGATACGCAGTATTTT
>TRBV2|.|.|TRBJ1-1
CAPRLGLQGTEAFF
TGTGCCCCCCGATTGGGCCTTCAGGGCACTGAAGCTTTCTTT
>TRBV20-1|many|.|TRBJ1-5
CSAQTLGLDQPQHF
TGCAGTGCTCAGACCTTGGGCCTTGATCAGCCCCAGCATTTT
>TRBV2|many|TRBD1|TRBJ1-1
CASSQGAGWTEAFF
TGTGCCAGCAGTCAGGGGGCTGGATGGACTGAAGCTTTCTTT
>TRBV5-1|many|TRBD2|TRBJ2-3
CASSWGLAASTDTQYF
TGCGCCAGCAGCTGGGGACTAGCGGCTAGCACAGATACGCAGTATTTT
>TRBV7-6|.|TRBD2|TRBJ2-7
CASSLGLAVTYEQYF
TGTGCCAGCAGCTTAGGACTAGCGGTAACCTACGAGCAGTACTTC
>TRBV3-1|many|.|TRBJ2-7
CASSQFTGPYEQYF
TGTGCCAGCAGCCAATTTACAGGACCCTACGAGCAGTACTTC